This T cell receptor beta chain originates from a study of OX40 agonist ivuxolimab in advanced cancers. Study-level background: Ivuxolimab was an agonistic, fully human IgG2 monoclonal antibody directed against OX40 (CD134), a costimulatory receptor. Intravenous ivuxolimab was administered to patients every 2 weeks at six dose levels: 0.01, 0.1, 0.3, 1.5, 3 and 10 mg/kg. Of the 50 or so patients in dose escalation, about 19 had hepatocellular carcinoma, some 15 had melanoma, 9 had renal cell carcinoma and 9 had head and neck cancer. The dose-escalation cohort was around 84% male with a mean age of around 64 years, ranging from roughly 23 to 90. Prior anti-PD-1, anti-PD-L1 or anti-CTLA-4 therapy was permitted, and 40% of dose-escalation patients had received checkpoint inhibitors. Partial responses were achieved by three dose-escalation patients, of whom one had hepatocellular carcinoma and two had cutaneous melanoma. The point of sequencing TCRbeta in the periphery was to test whether ivuxolimab changed TCR sequence diversity and drove clonal T-cell expansion. The paper describes the monotherapy dose-escalation part (N of about 55 patients) of the phase I trial of ivuxolimab.

Results the study describes overall, beyond this receptor: Partial responders in the 0.1-3.0 mg/kg groups had among the lowest normalized peripheral clonal expansion, especially among CD8+ T cells. The antigen specificity of the peripheral T cells that underwent clonal expansion was not determined. Clonal expansion of both CD4+ and CD8+ blood T cells was observed from baseline to week 6 at doses 0.1 to 3.0 mg/kg. After ivuxolimab, expanded clones were on average more numerous among CD8+ T cells than among CD4+ T cells. Low levels of normalized T-cell clonal expansion were also seen in some nonresponding patients.

For sequencing of the TCRbeta CDR3 region, genomic DNA was extracted from the sorted cells. The immunoSEQ Assay was used for sequencing of TCRbeta CDR3 regions. TCRdb took this table from immuneACCESS and kept in-frame rearrangements with V and J called. Such tables lack part of the clones; where checked against another copy, unresolved V genes explain under half of the gap, and the rest is unexplained. The sample table lists tens of thousands of clones, roughly 90% of them with a count of one. The ten largest clones add up to about 5% of the sample. Based on the germline V gene, the CDR1 and CDR2 sequences are SGHTA and FQGNSA. Trimming leaves V shorter by 1 base and J shorter by 4 bases, with the junction holding 7 bases beyond the gene matches. The CDR3 contains 15 residues, cysteine and phenylalanine counted. The DNA shown is the 45-base CDR3, in frame from base 1. Worth noting for this clone: Its antigen is still unknown. Per-base quality was not reported, and no clone a single base away is much larger than it.

Patients with a history of autoimmune disease or receiving systemic immunosuppression were excluded from the trial. Peripheral blood for TCR sequencing was collected from all dose cohorts at baseline, on cycle 4 day 1, and on cycle 7 day 1. The samples were taken from a phase I, first-in-human, multicenter, open-label dose-escalation trial of ivuxolimab. Adults with locally advanced or metastatic head and neck squamous cell, hepatocellular, melanoma or renal cell carcinoma were enrolled in the trial. CD4+ and CD8+ T cells were sorted separately from peripheral blood before TCR sequencing. The rearranged chain carries TRBV7-2 and TRBJ2-7; 7 bases in the junction line up with TRBD2. This TCR came from an adult with an advanced solid tumor such as melanoma, head and neck, liver or kidney cancer. This specimen consisted of CD4+ or CD8+ T cells sorted from blood, obtained in a trial of the OX40 agonist ivuxolimab. The nucleotides are TGTGCCAGCAGCTTAGAGGTGTCTAGCGGATACGAGCAGTACTTC. It codes for CASSLEVSSGYEQYF.